Listed below are T cell receptor beta chains from one sample, sequenced in a study of shared clonotypes between healthy human individuals. TCRdb's copy holds only in-frame clones and misses some; the assay was immunoSEQ multiplex PCR. This sample yields about 1.1 million clones, of which approximately 80% are seen a single time; about 0.52% belongs to the top ten. Sequencing was carried out using memory CD4+ T cells from PBMCs. These receptors all come from a man younger than 30 in good health. Some clones in this sample may be carry-over from other donors' samples. The CDR3 runs from the conserved cysteine through the conserved F or W. The order of the fields is CDR3 protein, CDR3 DNA, clone size, J gene, V gene, D gene. D genes are given only for firm matches. Clone size is stated in some rows and not others, as once, few, many or a class when expanded.

CDR3: CASSVELGTGNSYEQYF; DNA: TGTGCCAGCAGCGTAGAGTTAGGGACAGGGAATTCCTACGAGCAGTACTTC; size: -; J: TRBJ2-7; V: TRBV9; D: TRBD1
CDR3: CASSAGQGLDTEAFF; DNA: TGTGCCAGCAGCGCTGGACAGGGATTGGACACTGAAGCTTTCTTT; size: -; J: TRBJ1-1; V: TRBV9; D: TRBD1
CDR3: CASRTRRDGYTF; DNA: TGTGCCAGCAGGACCAGGCGTGATGGCTACACCTTC; size: -; J: TRBJ1-2; V: TRBV6-6; D: -
CDR3: CASRNLGGTGGYEQYF; DNA: TGTGCCAGCAGGAACTTAGGAGGGACAGGGGGCTACGAGCAGTACTTC; size: -; J: TRBJ2-7; V: TRBV28; D: TRBD1
CDR3: CASSPTAGGSYEQYF; DNA: TGTGCCAGCAGCCCGACAGCGGGAGGGTCCTACGAGCAGTACTTC; size: once; J: TRBJ2-7; V: TRBV5-4; D: TRBD2
CDR3: CASSLRRQLNTEAFF; DNA: TGTGCCAGCAGTTTGAGGAGACAGCTGAACACTGAAGCTTTCTTT; size: -; J: TRBJ1-1; V: TRBV27; D: -
CDR3: CASSSFRLAGTNEQFF; DNA: TGTGCCAGCAGTTCTTTTCGACTAGCGGGGACAAATGAGCAGTTCTTC; size: -; J: TRBJ2-1; V: TRBV6-6; D: TRBD2
CDR3: CASSQAGHNTLSTNEKLFF; DNA: TGCGCCAGCAGCCAAGCGGGACATAACACCCTTTCAACTAATGAAAAACTGTTTTTT; size: -; J: TRBJ1-4; V: TRBV4-1; D: -
CDR3: CASASPGANTGELFF; DNA: TGTGCCAGCGCTTCTCCGGGCGCGAACACCGGGGAGCTGTTTTTT; size: -; J: TRBJ2-2; V: TRBV28; D: -
CDR3: CASSFQGYGYTF; DNA: TGTGCCAGCAGTTTTCAGGGCTATGGCTACACCTTC; size: -; J: TRBJ1-2; V: TRBV28; D: -
CDR3: CASSLALVAYTQYF; DNA: TGTGCCAGCAGCTTGGCCTTAGTAGCCTATACGCAGTATTTT; size: -; J: TRBJ2-3; V: TRBV5-6; D: -
CDR3: CASSRAGGNTIYF; DNA: TGCGCCAGCAGCCGAGCCGGAGGGAACACCATATATTTT; size: -; J: TRBJ1-3; V: TRBV4-1; D: -
CDR3: CASSRQGSFELQETQYF; DNA: TGTGCCAGCAGTCGACAGGGGTCCTTTGAATTACAAGAGACCCAGTACTTC; size: -; J: TRBJ2-5; V: TRBV5-4; D: TRBD1
CDR3: CASSQWADRETQYF; DNA: TGCGCCAGCAGCCAATGGGCGGACAGGGAGACCCAGTACTTC; size: -; J: TRBJ2-5; V: TRBV4-1; D: TRBD1
CDR3: CASSLDTGTAGHF; DNA: TGTGCCAGCAGCTTGGACACTGGGACAGCGGGGCATTTT; size: once; J: TRBJ1-5; V: TRBV5-8; D: TRBD1
CDR3: CASSLSNPDTQYF; DNA: TGTGCCAGCAGTTTAAGTAACCCAGATACGCAGTATTTT; size: -; J: TRBJ2-3; V: TRBV28; D: -
CDR3: CASSLAQSSSYNEQFF; DNA: TGCGCCAGCAGCTTGGCGCAGTCGAGCTCCTACAATGAGCAGTTCTTC; size: -; J: TRBJ2-1; V: TRBV5-1; D: -
CDR3: CASSLGGTLYNEQFF; DNA: TGTGCCAGCAGTCTAGGGGGCACTTTGTACAATGAGCAGTTCTTC; size: -; J: TRBJ2-1; V: TRBV7-8; D: TRBD1
CDR3: CASSQASFREQYF; DNA: TGTGCCAGCAGCCAAGCGAGCTTCCGCGAGCAGTACTTC; size: -; J: TRBJ2-7; V: TRBV14; D: -
CDR3: CASSLAGTASYGYTF; DNA: TGTGCCAGCAGCTTGGCCGGGACAGCGTCCTATGGCTACACCTTC; size: -; J: TRBJ1-2; V: TRBV5-4; D: TRBD1
CDR3: CASSLTSAYNEQFF; DNA: TGTGCCAGCAGCTTAACTAGCGCTTACAATGAGCAGTTCTTC; size: -; J: TRBJ2-1; V: TRBV7-2; D: TRBD2
CDR3: CASSLGELVNYGYTF; DNA: TGCGCCAGCAGCTTGGGGGAATTAGTTAACTATGGCTACACCTTC; size: once; J: TRBJ1-2; V: TRBV5-1; D: -
CDR3: CASSEESVSYNEQFF; DNA: TGTGCCAGCAGTGAAGAGAGCGTGTCCTACAATGAGCAGTTCTTC; size: -; J: TRBJ2-1; V: TRBV2; D: -
CDR3: CSVEGGQGQGRTEAFF; DNA: TGCAGCGTTGAAGGGGGGCAGGGTCAAGGGAGGACTGAAGCTTTCTTT; size: many; J: TRBJ1-1; V: TRBV29-1; D: -
CDR3: CAISGVTGQGFNEQYF; DNA: TGTGCCATCAGTGGCGTCACGGGACAGGGTTTCAACGAGCAGTACTTC; size: few; J: TRBJ2-7; V: TRBV10-3; D: TRBD1
CDR3: CASRLDREAFF; DNA: TGTGCCAGCAGACTTGACAGGGAAGCTTTCTTT; size: -; J: TRBJ1-1; V: TRBV28; D: -
CDR3: CASSLFGRQDRYF; DNA: TGTGCCAGCAGCTTATTCGGGCGGCAGGACCGGTACTTC; size: -; J: TRBJ2-5; V: TRBV11-2; D: -
CDR3: CASSSPQGAGTEAFF; DNA: TGTGCCAGCAGTTCTCCGCAGGGGGCCGGCACTGAAGCTTTCTTT; size: -; J: TRBJ1-1; V: TRBV6-1; D: TRBD1
CDR3: CASSFPGTTDTQYF; DNA: TGTGCCAGCAGCTTCCCCGGGACCACAGATACGCAGTATTTT; size: -; J: TRBJ2-3; V: TRBV9; D: -